This T cell receptor beta chain was recovered during a study of cytomegalovirus exposure and HLA in healthy donors. Use of 60 Vbeta and 13 Jbeta primers characterized the PCR. Data came from immunoSEQ multiplex PCR; TCRdb stores just in-frame clones and leaves some out. In all, the sample yields 50,000 to 70,000 clones. As to this clone: The antigen remains unidentified.

Study-level findings and limits: Cytomegalovirus association was assigned to approximately 160 TCR beta chains. Most of the TCR beta V segments (in an earlier analysis) were productive either about 90% or about 30% of the time. In most subjects, TCR beta sequences reportedly gave accurate predictions of HLA-A and HLA-B alleles.

Per germline, CDR1 LGHNA and CDR2 YSLEER. This CDR3 comprises 14 residues. V lost 0 bases to trimming and J lost 9 bases; unmatched junction nucleotides: 8. Sequencing used PBMCs. V usage is TRBV4-3 and J usage is TRBJ2-7, with 7 bases identical to TRBD1. This clonotype originated in a man aged 50 to 59 in good health and CMV-seropositive. The DNA for the CDR3 is TGCGCCAGCAGCCAAGATAAGGGGGCCCTATGGCAGTACTTC. Its protein is CASSQDKGALWQYF.